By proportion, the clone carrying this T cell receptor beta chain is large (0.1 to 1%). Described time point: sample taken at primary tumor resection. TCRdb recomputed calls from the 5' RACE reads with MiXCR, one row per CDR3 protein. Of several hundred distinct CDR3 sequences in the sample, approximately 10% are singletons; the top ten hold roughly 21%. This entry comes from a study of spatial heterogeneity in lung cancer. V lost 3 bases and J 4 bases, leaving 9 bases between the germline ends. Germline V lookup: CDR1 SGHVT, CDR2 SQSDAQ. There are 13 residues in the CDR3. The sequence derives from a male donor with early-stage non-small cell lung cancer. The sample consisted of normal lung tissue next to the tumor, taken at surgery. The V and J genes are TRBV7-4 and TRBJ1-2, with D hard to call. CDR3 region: CASSLGSFYGYTF. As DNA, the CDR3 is TGTGCCAGCAGCTTGGGGAGTTTCTATGGCTACACCTTC.